These 26 T cell receptor beta chains originate from one sample sequenced in a study of blood T cell repertoires in COVID-19. Method: immunoSEQ multiplex PCR; TCRdb's copy keeps in-frame clones and lacks some. The table records about 200,000 clones, around 82% of them present only once. The sequencing sample was made of PBMCs or T cells enriched from blood (not recorded which). All receptors come from an older woman with acute COVID-19.

The V gene is TRBV30, the J gene TRBJ2-1; 12 bases match TRBD2. After removal of 3 bases from V and 7 bases from J, the junction contained 7 bases not matched to a gene. CDR1 and CDR2 (germline): GTSNPN, SVGIG (reference sequence). The CDR3 consists of 15 residues. CDR3 loop: CAWSGRLAGANEQFF. The CDR3 DNA is TGTGCCTGGAGCGGTAGACTAGCGGGAGCAAATGAGCAGTTCTTC.

The chain carries TRBV3-1 (or the pseudogene TRBV3-2) and TRBJ2-7, with D unclear. Germline V gene sequence: CDR1 LGHDT, CDR2 YNNKEL (reference sequence). Trimming removed 4 bases at V and 3 bases at J, with 4 bases between. This CDR3 comprises 11 residues. The CDR3 coding sequence is TGTGCCAGCAGCCTTAGCTACGAGCAGTACTTC. Encoded protein: CASSLSYEQYF.

In this sample, this clone turned up once. This chain connects TRBV9 to TRBJ2-2; D is unclear. Trimming took 7 bases from V and 5 from J, leaving 12 bases between them. The CDR3 consists of 13 residues. CDR1 is SGDLS, CDR2 YYNGEE, per germline. The CDR3 DNA reads as TGTGCCAGCGGCAAGGAGAATACCGGGGAGCTGTTTTTT. Its protein is CASGKENTGELFF.

This clone was observed a handful of times. The chain has TRBV19 and TRBJ2-5, with 10 bases matching TRBD1. There are 16 residues in the CDR3. The trim removed 1 base at V and 4 bases at J, leaving 6 bases unmatched. Germline CDR1 reads LNHDA; CDR2 reads SQIVND (reference sequence). CDR3 sequence: CASSIGGQGIGETQYF. In DNA form, the CDR3 reads TGTGCCAGTAGTATAGGGGGACAGGGGATTGGAGAGACCCAGTACTTC.

The sample holds a few counts of this clone. This chain joins TRBV5-4 and TRBJ2-1, with 10 bases lining up with TRBD2. There are 16 residues in the CDR3. Looked up from germline, CDR1 is SGHNT and CDR2 is YYREEE (reference sequence). The trim removed 3 bases at V and 3 bases at J, leaving 6 bases unmatched. CDR3 protein: CASSSIAGGLYNEQFF. In DNA form, the CDR3 reads TGTGCCAGCAGCTCCATAGCGGGAGGCCTCTACAATGAGCAGTTCTTC.

This chain joins TRBV6-2 or TRBV6-3 and TRBJ2-2, with D possibly being TRBD1 (5 bases). CDR3 size: 16 residues. Germline V gene lookup returns CDR1 MNHEY and CDR2 SVGEGT. V was cut by 0 bases and J by 1 base, with 9 bases left in between. CDR3 bases: TGTGCCAGCAGTTACTCGGGCAGGGTGAACACCGGGGAGCTGTTTTTT. This encodes CASSYSGRVNTGELFF.

The J gene is TRBJ2-3, the V gene TRBV7-2, with TRBD2 identical over 7 bases. CDR3 length: 15 amino acids. The V gene's germline CDR1 is SGHTA and CDR2 FQGNSA. V lost 5 bases to trimming and J lost 1 base; unmatched junction nucleotides: 6. CDR3 sequence: CASSTGLPGTDTQYF. For the CDR3, the DNA is TGTGCCAGCAGCACGGGACTACCAGGCACAGATACGCAGTATTTT.

Worth noting for this clone: Additional DNA sequences in this sample encode the identical CDR3. The chain's CDR3 is CASSLGGGYQPQHF. DNA for the CDR3: TGTGCCAGCAGCCTGGGGGGAGGGTATCAGCCCCAGCATTTT. V and J are TRBV5-5 and TRBJ1-5; a possible D gene is TRBD1 (5 bases). Germline V gene data show CDR1 as SGHKS and CDR2 as YYEKEE (reference sequence). The CDR3 contains 14 residues. Between the trimmed V and J ends, which lost 4 bases and 5 bases, there was a span of 13 bases.

The chain combines TRBV10-2 with TRBJ2-3; tentative D call: TRBD2 (6 bases). Trimming removed 10 bases at V and 4 bases at J, with 12 bases between. The CDR3 has 12 amino acids. Germline assignment: CDR1 WSHSY and CDR2 SAAADI. This chain's CDR3 is CATRLDADTQYF. CDR3 sequence (DNA): TGCGCCACGAGACTAGATGCAGATACGCAGTATTTT.

The gene calls are TRBV5-8 and TRBJ2-1; D might be TRBD2 (6 bases). Trimming left V 4 bases short and J 0 bases short, with 20 bases between. The CDR3 has 18 residues. The germline gives CDR1 SGHTS, CDR2 YDEGEE. The CDR3 nucleotides read TGTGCCAGCAGCCTTTCGGGAGTGCCCCGAAGCTCCTACAATGAGCAGTTCTTC. It is translated as CASSLSGVPRSSYNEQFF.

The gene calls are TRBV24-1 and TRBJ2-4; D uncertain. The CDR3 sequence is 15 residues long. V gave up 2 bases and J gave up 1 base, with 8 bases separating them. Germline loops: CDR1 KGHDR, CDR2 SFDVKD. The CDR3 DNA follows: TGTGCCACCAGTGATTCCTGGGCGGCCAAAAACATTCAGTACTTC. It specifies CATSDSWAAKNIQYF.

The chain uses TRBV7-2 and TRBJ2-1; a weak D match, TRBD2 (5 bases). The V gene's germline CDR1 is SGHTA and CDR2 FQGNSA. Trimming left V 1 base short and J 4 bases short, with 11 bases between. This CDR3 has 15 residues. The CDR3 DNA is TGTGCCAGCAGCTTAGGTCTAAGCGGATACAATGAGCAGTTCTTC. Translated, it gives CASSLGLSGYNEQFF.

CDR3 amino acids: CASSPDRTGELFF. In nucleotides, the CDR3 is TGTGCCAGCAGCCCGGACAGGACCGGGGAGCTGTTTTTT. This chain links TRBV11-2 with TRBJ2-2; 7 nucleotides match TRBD1. The CDR3 is made up of 13 amino acids. Trimming took 5 bases from V and 5 from J; bases not matched to a gene: 2. CDR1 is SGHAT, CDR2 FQNNGV, per germline. The full variable domain, rest sourced from reference TRBV11-2 and TRBJ2-2, is EAGVAQSPRYKIIEKRQSVAFWCNPISGHATLYWYQQILGQGPKLLIQFQNNGVVDDSQLPKDRFSAERLKGVDSTLKIQPAKLEDSAVYLCASSPDRTGELFFGEGSRLTVL.

The V call is TRBV28, the J call TRBJ1-1; TRBD1 might be the D (5 bases). The germline gives CDR1 MDHEN, CDR2 SYDVKM. This CDR3 is 16 amino acids long. With 2 bases removed from V and 4 bases from J, the gap between germline ends came to 17 bases. CDR3 in DNA: TGTGCCAGCAGTTTAAATTTGGGTGACGGGGGCACTGAAGCTTTCTTT. As protein: CASSLNLGDGGTEAFF.

This rearrangement joins TRBV2 to TRBJ2-2; 9 nucleotides match TRBD1. The CDR3 has 15 residues. After removal of 7 bases from V and 0 bases from J, the junction contained 3 bases not matched to a gene. CDR1 and CDR2 from the germline V gene are SNHLY and FYNNEI. The CDR3 is CASTGTGSNTGELFF. CDR3 in DNA: TGTGCCAGCACCGGGACAGGGTCGAACACCGGGGAGCTGTTTTTT. The full variable domain, in which reference TRBV2 and TRBJ2-2 provide the parts outside the CDR3, is EPEVTQTPSHQVTQMGQEVILRCVPISNHLYFYWYRQILGQKVEFLVSFYNNEISEKSEIFDDQFSVERPDGSNFTLKIRSTKLEDSAMYFCASTGTGSNTGELFFGEGSRLTVL.

This clone was counted only a few times. The chain couples TRBV24-1 to TRBJ1-2; 9 bases align to TRBD1. CDR3 length equals 15 residues. J was trimmed by 8 bases and V by 2 bases; bases with no gene match: 8. Germline V gene data show CDR1 as KGHDR and CDR2 as SFDVKD. CDR3 coding DNA: TGTGCCACCAGTGATTCCCGGGACAGGGCTCAAGGCTACACCTTC. Amino acid sequence: CATSDSRDRAQGYTF.

The genes are TRBV2 and TRBJ2-1; 10 nucleotides line up with TRBD2. The germline V gene encodes CDR1 SNHLY and CDR2 FYNNEI. V lost 6 bases and J lost 7; bases outside the gene matches: 9. There are 15 residues in the CDR3. This CDR3 is CASRGRIAGGNEQFF. CDR3 in DNA: TGTGCCAGCAGGGGAAGAATAGCGGGAGGAAATGAGCAGTTCTTC.

J is TRBJ2-1 and V is TRBV9; 11 positions agree with TRBD2. The V and J ends lost 0 bases and 2 bases, in that order; junction bases with no gene match: 4. The V gene's germline CDR1 is SGDLS and CDR2 YYNGEE. CDR3 size: 17 residues. The CDR3 coding sequence is TGTGCCAGCAGCGTAGGGGCTAGCGGGGGGACCTACAATGAGCAGTTCTTC. Translated: CASSVGASGGTYNEQFF.

The chain carries TRBV14 and TRBJ1-5, with D possibly TRBD1 on 6 matching bases. Trimming removed 4 bases from V and 0 bases from J, with 7 bases in between. The CDR3 runs 14 residues. CDR1 is SGHDN, CDR2 FVKESK, per germline. The CDR3 here is CASSRTDSNQPQHF. Here the CDR3 DNA reads TGTGCCAGCAGCCGGACAGATAGCAATCAGCCCCAGCATTTT.

The J gene is TRBJ2-1, the V gene TRBV5-1; D unclear. V was shortened by 0 bases and J by 7 bases, with 8 bases between the two germline ends. The CDR3 runs to 13 residues. Germline V CDR1 and CDR2: SGHRS, YFSETQ. CDR3 sequence: CASSLEARNEQFF. The CDR3 DNA sequence: TGCGCCAGCAGCTTGGAAGCGAGGAATGAGCAGTTCTTC.

The V and J genes are TRBV4-2 and TRBJ1-1, with a tentative D call TRBD1 (5 bases). This CDR3 is 13 amino acids long. CDR1 is LGHNA and CDR2 is YNFKEQ in the germline V gene. V shed 4 bases and J shed 1 base, with 7 bases lying between them. CDR3 bases: TGTGCCAGCAGCCTCGGACAGAACACTGAAGCTTTCTTT. It translates to CASSLGQNTEAFF.

This clone was recorded only once. The J gene is TRBJ1-3, the V gene TRBV7-9; D gene ambiguous. Germline values: CDR1 SEHNR, CDR2 FQNEAQ (reference sequence). Trimming stripped 0 bases from V and 0 bases from J, with 9 bases between. This CDR3 is built from 16 residues. The CDR3, as DNA: TGTGCCAGCAGCTTAGCAGCCCCGAGCTCTGGAAACACCATATATTTT. Its translation is CASSLAAPSSGNTIYF. The whole variable domain, remainder taken from reference TRBV7-9 and TRBJ1-3, is DTGVSQNPRHKITKRGQNVTFRCDPISEHNRLYWYRQTLGQGPEFLTYFQNEAQLEKSRLLSDRFSAERPKGSFSTLEIQRTEQGDSAMYLCASSLAAPSSGNTIYFGEGSWLTVV.

This clone came up many times. The chain is built from TRBV9 and TRBJ1-2, with TRBD1 matching over 11 bases. V gave up 4 bases and J gave up 1 base; unmatched junction bases: 6. The CDR3 consists of 16 residues. CDR1 is SGDLS and CDR2 is YYNGEE in the germline V gene. CDR3 DNA sequence: TGTGCCAGCAGCTCGGGACAGGGGGAGGATAACTATGGCTACACCTTC. Protein: CASSSGQGEDNYGYTF.

This clone is a singleton in its sample. This CDR3 is CASSIGQGGLKETQYF. The CDR3 nucleotides are TGTGCCAGTAGTATAGGGCAGGGTGGGTTGAAAGAGACCCAGTACTTC. The chain joins TRBV19 to TRBJ2-5; tentative D call: TRBD1 (5 bases). The CDR3 contains 16 residues. Germline loops: CDR1 LNHDA, CDR2 SQIVND (reference sequence). V was trimmed by 1 base and J by 3 bases, leaving 15 bases between them.

CDR3 in DNA: TGTGCCAGCAGCTTAGCCGGGACACCTTCCTACGAGCAGTACTTC. It codes for CASSLAGTPSYEQYF. The rearrangement uses TRBV5-4 and TRBJ2-7, with a tentative D call TRBD1 (6 bases). There are 15 residues in the CDR3. Germline values: CDR1 SGHNT, CDR2 YYREEE (reference sequence). With 2 bases removed from V and 1 base from J, the gap between germline ends came to 13 bases.

The chain couples TRBV19 to TRBJ2-5; no clear D gene. This CDR3 is built from 14 residues. Germline CDR1 is LNHDA and CDR2 is SQIVND (reference sequence). Trimming stripped 6 bases from V and 4 bases from J, with 15 bases between. The CDR3 spells CASRSPHGTETQYF. The CDR3 DNA is TGTGCCAGTAGAAGTCCTCACGGTACAGAGACCCAGTACTTC. Using reference TRBV19 and TRBJ2-5 for the parts outside the CDR3, the full variable domain is DGGITQSPKYLFRKEGQNVTLSCEQNLNHDAMYWYRQDPGQGLRLIYYSQIVNDFQKGDIAEGYSVSREKKESFPLTVTSAQKNPTAFYLCASRSPHGTETQYFGPGTRLLVL.